Listed below are T cell receptor beta chains from one sample, sequenced in a study of cytomegalovirus exposure and HLA in healthy donors. This table comes from immunoSEQ multiplex PCR, and its TCRdb copy is limited to in-frame clones, with some not included. The sample consists of 250,000 or so clones, 80% to 95% of them appearing once. Material: PBMCs. Receptors were obtained from a girl aged 2-10 years in good health and CMV-seronegative. Each CDR3 is given without its conserved first and last residue. For some rows the clone size is stated as once, few or many, or as a class when expanded; others skip it.

clone_size v_call cdr3_aa
- TRBV7-2 ASSLVTGMANQPQH
- TRBV10-3 AISDTSEPQETQY
- TRBV5-4 ASSLAGTGTYEQY
once TRBV30 AWKPPGQANTEAF
- TRBV19 ASSMNSYNEQF
- TRBV5-5 ASSSPTGPGLAGRDTQY
- TRBV18 ASSPYDRGLI
- TRBV6-5 ASSFKSGVYQGYT
- TRBV21-1 ASSKAKPRGLYGYT
- TRBV19 ASWDRALSGANVLT
- TRBV7-3 ASSLFSGNEQF
- TRBV18 ASSQVPEPSTDTQY
- TRBV19 ASIPRFGVTEAF
- TRBV14 ASSQGDRSTEAF
- TRBV7-8 ASSFIQTGAGGPQH
- TRBV5-1 ASSLGTGAGNTIY
once TRBV6-1 ATTRWHYGYT
- TRBV29-1 SVPGQGTGTEAF
- TRBV21-1 ASSHGLAGGTDTQY
- TRBV29-1 SVETGATGELF
- TRBV7-9 ASSPLREEQY
- TRBV2 ASRTTVAGGEQY
- TRBV18 ASSPGAEAF
- TRBV4-1 ASSRGTGSLNTEAF
- TRBV21-1 ASSKALGGRAPGELF